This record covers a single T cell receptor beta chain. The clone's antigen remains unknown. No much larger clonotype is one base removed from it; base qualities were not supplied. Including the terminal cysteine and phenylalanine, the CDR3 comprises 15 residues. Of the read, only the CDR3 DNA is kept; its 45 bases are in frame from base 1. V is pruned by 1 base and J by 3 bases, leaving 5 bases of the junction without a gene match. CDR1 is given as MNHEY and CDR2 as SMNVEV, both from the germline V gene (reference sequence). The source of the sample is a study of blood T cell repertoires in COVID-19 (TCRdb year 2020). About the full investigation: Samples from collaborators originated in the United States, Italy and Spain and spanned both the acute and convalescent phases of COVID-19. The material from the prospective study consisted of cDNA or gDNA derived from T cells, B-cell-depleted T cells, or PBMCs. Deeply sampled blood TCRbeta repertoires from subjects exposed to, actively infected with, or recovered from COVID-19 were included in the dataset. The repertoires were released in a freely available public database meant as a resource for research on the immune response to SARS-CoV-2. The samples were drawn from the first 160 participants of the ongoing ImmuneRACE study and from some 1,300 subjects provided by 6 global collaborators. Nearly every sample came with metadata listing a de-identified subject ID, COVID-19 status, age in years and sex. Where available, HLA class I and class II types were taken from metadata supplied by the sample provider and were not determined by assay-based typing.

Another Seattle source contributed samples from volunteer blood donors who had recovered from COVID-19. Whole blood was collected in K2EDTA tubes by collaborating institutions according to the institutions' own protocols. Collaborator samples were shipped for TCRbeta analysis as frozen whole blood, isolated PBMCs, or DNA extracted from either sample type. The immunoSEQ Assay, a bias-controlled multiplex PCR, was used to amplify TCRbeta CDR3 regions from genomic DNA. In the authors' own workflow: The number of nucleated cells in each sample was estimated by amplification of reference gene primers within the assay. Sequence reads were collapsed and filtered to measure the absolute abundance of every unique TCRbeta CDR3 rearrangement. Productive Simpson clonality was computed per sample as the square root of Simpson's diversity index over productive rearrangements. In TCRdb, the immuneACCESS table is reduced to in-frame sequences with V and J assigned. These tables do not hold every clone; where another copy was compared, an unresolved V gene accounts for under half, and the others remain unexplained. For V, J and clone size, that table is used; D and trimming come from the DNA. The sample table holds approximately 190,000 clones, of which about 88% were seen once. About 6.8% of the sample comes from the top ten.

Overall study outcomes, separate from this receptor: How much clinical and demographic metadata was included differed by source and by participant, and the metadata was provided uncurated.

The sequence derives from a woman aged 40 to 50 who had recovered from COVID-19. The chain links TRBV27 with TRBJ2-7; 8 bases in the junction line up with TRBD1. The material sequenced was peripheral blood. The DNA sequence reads TGTGCCAGCAGTTTATTCTGGACAGGGAACTACGAGCAGTACTTC. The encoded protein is CASSLFWTGNYEQYF.